The entry that follows covers one T cell receptor beta chain sequence. What it recognizes is unknown. These data come from a study of graft-versus-host responses after intestinal transplantation. Study details: After anti-thymocyte globulin induction, recipients took tacrolimus and steroids for about 3 years.

The study, taken as a whole, reports: GvH clones detected in recipient marrow included some appearing first in ileum or blood. Allografts of one patient group, those with graft-donor T cell macrochimerism, had high graft-versus-host to host-versus-graft clonal ratios. Peak GvH clone levels in circulation were associated with early post-transplant HvG declines.

Data came from immunoSEQ multiplex PCR; TCRdb stores just in-frame clones and leaves some out. Of about 100,000 clones in the sample, more than 75% were seen once. From germline, CDR1 is SGHRS and CDR2 YFSETQ. Deletions cut 4 bases from V and 7 bases from J, with 11 bases between. There are 13 residues in the CDR3. The specimen was unstimulated CD4+ T cells sorted from spleen or lymph node cells, collected before intestinal transplant. This TCR came from a human donor who received an intestinal transplant. V and J are TRBV5-1 and TRBJ1-4; no reliable D call. The DNA of the CDR3 is TGCGCCAGCAGCCCGGGAAACGGTGAAAAACTGTTTTTT. As protein: CASSPGNGEKLFF.